The sequence of this T cell receptor (beta chain) was determined in a study of OX40 agonist ivuxolimab in advanced cancers. Study in general: While on treatment, patients had intravenous ivuxolimab at 0.01 to 10 mg/kg every 2 weeks. Points from the study as a whole: Clonal expansion was seen in CD4+ and CD8+ blood T cells by week 6 at 0.1 to 3.0 mg/kg.

The protocol was immunoSEQ multiplex PCR, while the TCRdb copy is restricted to in-frame clones and leaves out a portion. The sample contains more than 95,000 clones, about 90% of which appear only once. V lost 1 base and J lost 4, with 14 bases in between. The CDR3 consists of 15 residues. Germline V gives CDR1 SGDLS, CDR2 YYNGEE. Turning to this clone: Its antigen is currently unknown.

This sequence originates from an adult with an advanced solid tumor such as melanoma, head and neck, liver or kidney cancer. The material was CD4+ or CD8+ T cells sorted from blood, obtained in a trial of the OX40 agonist ivuxolimab. The V and J genes are TRBV9 and TRBJ1-1, with D tentatively TRBD1 (6 bases). The CDR3 loop reads CASSVSGGRGTEAFF. The CDR3 coding sequence is TGTGCCAGCAGCGTATCTGGGGGCCGTGGCACTGAAGCTTTCTTT.